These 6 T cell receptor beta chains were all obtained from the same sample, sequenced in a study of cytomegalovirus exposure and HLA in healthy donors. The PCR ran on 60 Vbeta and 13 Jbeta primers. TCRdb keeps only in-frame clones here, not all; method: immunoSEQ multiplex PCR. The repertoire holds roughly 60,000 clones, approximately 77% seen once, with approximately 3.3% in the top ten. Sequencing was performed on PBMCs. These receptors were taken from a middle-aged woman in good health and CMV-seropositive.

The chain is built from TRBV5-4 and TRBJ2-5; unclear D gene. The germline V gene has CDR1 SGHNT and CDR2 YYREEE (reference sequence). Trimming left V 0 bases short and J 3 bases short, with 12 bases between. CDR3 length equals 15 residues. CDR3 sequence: CASSLGANQKETQYF. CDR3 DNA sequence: TGTGCCAGCAGCTTGGGAGCTAACCAAAAAGAGACCCAGTACTTC.

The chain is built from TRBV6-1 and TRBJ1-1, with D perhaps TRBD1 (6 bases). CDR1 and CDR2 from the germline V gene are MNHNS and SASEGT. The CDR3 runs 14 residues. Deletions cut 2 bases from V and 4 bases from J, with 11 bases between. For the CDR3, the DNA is TGTGCCAGCAGTGAATCGGGCAGGGGCACTGAAGCTTTCTTT. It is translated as CASSESGRGTEAFF.

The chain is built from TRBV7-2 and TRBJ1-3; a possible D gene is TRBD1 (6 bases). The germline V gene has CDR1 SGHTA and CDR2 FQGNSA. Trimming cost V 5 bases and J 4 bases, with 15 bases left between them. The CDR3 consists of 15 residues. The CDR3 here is CASSRQGDIGNTIYF. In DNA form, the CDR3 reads TGTGCCAGCAGCCGTCAAGGGGACATAGGAAACACCATATATTTT.

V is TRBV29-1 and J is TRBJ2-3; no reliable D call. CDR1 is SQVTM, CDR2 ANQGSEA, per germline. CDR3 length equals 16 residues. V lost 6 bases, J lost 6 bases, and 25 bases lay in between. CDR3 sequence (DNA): TGCAGCGTCCTTCCTTCCCAGCTACTACTTGGGGATACGCAGTATTTT. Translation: CSVLPSQLLLGDTQYF.

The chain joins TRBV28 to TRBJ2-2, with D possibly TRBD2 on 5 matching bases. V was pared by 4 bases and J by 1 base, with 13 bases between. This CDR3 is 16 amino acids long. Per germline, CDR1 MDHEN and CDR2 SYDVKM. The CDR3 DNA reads TGTGCCAGCAGTTCATATCGAGGACTGAACACCGGGGAGCTGTTTTTT. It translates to CASSSYRGLNTGELFF.

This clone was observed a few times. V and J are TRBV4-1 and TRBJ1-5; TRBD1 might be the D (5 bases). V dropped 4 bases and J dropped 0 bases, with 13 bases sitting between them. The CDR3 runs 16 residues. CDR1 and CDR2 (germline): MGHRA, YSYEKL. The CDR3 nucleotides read TGCGCCAGCAGCCGAGGCGGGGGTAATAGCAATCAGCCCCAGCATTTT. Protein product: CASSRGGGNSNQPQHF.